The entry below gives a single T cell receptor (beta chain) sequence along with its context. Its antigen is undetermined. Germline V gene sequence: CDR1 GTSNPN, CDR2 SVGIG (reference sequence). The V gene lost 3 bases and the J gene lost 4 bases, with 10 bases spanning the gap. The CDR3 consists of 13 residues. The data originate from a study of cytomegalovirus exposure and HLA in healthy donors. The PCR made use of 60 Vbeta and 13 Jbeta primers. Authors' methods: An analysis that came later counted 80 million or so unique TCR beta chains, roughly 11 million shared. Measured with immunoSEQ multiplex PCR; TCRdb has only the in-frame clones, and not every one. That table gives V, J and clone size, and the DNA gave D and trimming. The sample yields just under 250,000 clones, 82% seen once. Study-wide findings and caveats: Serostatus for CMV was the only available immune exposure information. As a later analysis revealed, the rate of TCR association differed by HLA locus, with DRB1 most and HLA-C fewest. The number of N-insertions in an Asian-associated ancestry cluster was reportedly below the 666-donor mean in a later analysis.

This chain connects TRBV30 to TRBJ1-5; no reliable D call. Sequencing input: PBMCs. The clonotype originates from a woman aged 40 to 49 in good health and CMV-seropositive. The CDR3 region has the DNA TGTGCCTGGAGCCTAGACTCGAATCAGCCCCAGCATTTT. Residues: CAWSLDSNQPQHF.